One and the same sample provided the 13 T cell receptor beta chains below, sequenced in a study of T cell repertoires in cytomegalovirus infection. The antigens these receptors bind are not known. Each CDR3 protein gets one entry after TCRdb re-called the reads with MiXCR. The data show over 45,000 distinct CDR3 sequences, 20% to 25% seen once. This specimen consisted of CD8+ T cells from cultured PBMCs, obtained from culture after CMV antigen stimulation. The receptors here all came from a human donor in good health (CMV status not recorded). Some clones in this sample may be carry-over from other donors' samples.

The chain employs TRBV28 and TRBJ1-2; D remains unclear. Germline loops: CDR1 MDHEN, CDR2 SYDVKM. The CDR3 has 13 amino acids. Trimming removed 4 bases at V and 8 bases at J, with 14 bases between. The chain's CDR3 is CASSSPGARGYTF. The CDR3 DNA reads as TGTGCCAGCAGTTCACCGGGTGCTAGGGGCTACACCTTC.

This clonotype has more than one count but fewer than ten. The chain combines TRBV24-1 with TRBJ1-2, with a tentative D call TRBD1 (6 bases). Germline V gives CDR1 KGHDR, CDR2 SFDVKD. The CDR3 spans 15 residues. Trimming pared 2 bases from V and 1 base from J, leaving 10 bases between. CDR3 DNA: TGTGCCACCAGTGATTCGGACAGAGTTAACTATGGCTACACCTTC. Encoded protein: CATSDSDRVNYGYTF.

This chain's CDR3 is CASSDNTGMEQYF. The DNA for the CDR3 is TGTGCCAGCAGTGATAACACAGGGATGGAGCAGTACTTC. This chain uses TRBV12-3 or TRBV12-4 with TRBJ2-7; D is possibly TRBD1 (6 bases). V lost 5 bases and J 7 bases, leaving 15 bases between the germline ends. This CDR3 spans 13 amino acids.

The chain employs TRBV7-8 and TRBJ2-3; TRBD1 or TRBD2 may be the D gene (5 bases each). CDR1 and CDR2 from the germline V gene are SGHVS and FQNEAQ. CDR3 size: 17 residues. V lost 4 bases and J 5 bases, leaving 22 bases between the germline ends. This CDR3 reads CASSSLLPGRLGDTQYF. For the CDR3, the DNA is TGTGCCAGCAGCTCCCTTTTACCGGGACGTTTGGGAGATACGCAGTATTTT. Drawing the rest from reference TRBV7-8 and TRBJ2-3, the complete variable domain is GAGVSQSPRYKVAKRGQDVALRCDPISGHVSLFWYQQALGQGPEFLTYFQNEAQLDKSGLPSDRFFAERPEGSVSTLKIQRTQQEDSAVYLCASSSLLPGRLGDTQYFGPGTRLTVL.

The J gene is TRBJ2-1, the V gene TRBV24-1; D call uncertain. Germline V lookup: CDR1 KGHDR, CDR2 SFDVKD. V gave up 0 bases and J gave up 10 bases, with 12 bases separating them. The length of the CDR3 is 14 residues. The CDR3 region has the DNA TGTGCCACCAGTGATTTGCGGAGAGGTCTCGAGCAGTTCTTC. Protein: CATSDLRRGLEQFF.

This clonotype was recorded many times. J is TRBJ2-1 and V is TRBV7-4; D uncertain. The CDR3 has 16 amino acids. Trimming cost V 2 bases and J 0 bases, with 11 bases left between them. Germline values: CDR1 SGHVT, CDR2 SQSDAQ. For the CDR3, the DNA is TGTGCCAGCAGCTTATCTGCTAGACCCTCCTACAATGAGCAGTTCTTC. Encoded protein: CASSLSARPSYNEQFF.

This clonotype has more than one count but fewer than ten. The chain combines TRBV7-2 with TRBJ1-3; D call uncertain. The CDR3 runs 16 residues. The ends were cut back, 5 bases at V and 2 bases at J, with 16 bases in the middle. Germline CDR1 is SGHTA and CDR2 is FQGNSA. The CDR3: CASSRSWQSAGNTIYF. The DNA of the CDR3 is TGTGCCAGCAGCCGCTCCTGGCAATCTGCTGGAAACACCATATATTTT.

Only a few counts were recorded for this clonotype. J is TRBJ2-6 and V is TRBV4-3; a weak D match, TRBD1 (6 bases). The V and J ends lost 0 bases and 2 bases respectively, with 8 bases between them. The CDR3 has 16 residues. The V gene's germline CDR1 is LGHNA and CDR2 YSLEER. The DNA of the CDR3 is TGCGCCAGCAGCCAAGATGGGGGCGCTGGGGCCAACGTCCTGACTTTC. It is translated as CASSQDGGAGANVLTF.

This clonotype has just a few counts. The V gene is TRBV7-8, the J gene TRBJ2-7; 9 bases are a match to TRBD2. Germline trimming cut 5 bases from V and 3 bases from J; bases unmatched to any gene: 8. The CDR3 sequence is 15 residues long. CDR1 SGHVS and CDR2 FQNEAQ come from the germline V gene. The CDR3 sequence is CASSLLGRGGYEQYF. The DNA for the CDR3 is TGTGCCAGCAGCCTTCTCGGGCGGGGGGGCTACGAGCAGTACTTC. The variable domain in full, with the rest retrieved from reference TRBV7-8 and TRBJ2-7, is GAGVSQSPRYKVAKRGQDVALRCDPISGHVSLFWYQQALGQGPEFLTYFQNEAQLDKSGLPSDRFFAERPEGSVSTLKIQRTQQEDSAVYLCASSLLGRGGYEQYFGPGTRLTVT.

This chain links TRBV28 with TRBJ2-7; 8 bases line up with TRBD2. The germline CDR1 and CDR2 sequences are MDHEN and SYDVKM. V dropped 5 bases and J dropped 1; count of bases not matched to a gene: 10. This CDR3 region has 16 residues. The CDR3 DNA is TGTGCCAGCAGTCCCCAAGGGGGGACTAGATCCTACGAGCAGTACTTC. Translation gives CASSPQGGTRSYEQYF.

The V call is TRBV7-4, the J call TRBJ2-7, with no clear D. The germline V and J ends were trimmed by 1 base and 2 bases, with 6 bases remaining between them. This CDR3 region has 13 residues. The germline gives CDR1 SGHVT, CDR2 SQSDAQ. CDR3 in amino acids: CASSLDPTYEQYF. CDR3 DNA sequence: TGTGCCAGCAGCTTAGATCCCACCTACGAGCAGTACTTC.

The genes are TRBV7-2 and TRBJ2-3, with a tentative D call TRBD2 (6 bases). Germline V gene sequence: CDR1 SGHTA, CDR2 FQGNSA. This CDR3 spans 15 amino acids. The V gene lost 5 bases and the J gene lost 1 base, with 13 bases spanning the gap. The CDR3 reads CASSPRDLRTDTQYF. Here the CDR3 DNA reads TGTGCCAGCAGCCCCCGGGACTTACGCACAGATACGCAGTATTTT. Filled out from reference TRBV7-2 and TRBJ2-3, the complete variable domain reads GAGVSQSPSNKVTEKGKDVELRCDPISGHTALYWYRQSLGQGLEFLIYFQGNSAPDKSGLPSDRFSAERTGGSVSTLTIQRTQQEDSAVYLCASSPRDLRTDTQYFGPGTRLTVL.

This clonotype came up a few times. The CDR3 sequence: CASSKGPAYGYTF. In DNA form, the CDR3 reads TGTGCCAGCAGCAAAGGACCGGCCTATGGCTACACCTTC. The chain couples TRBV11-2 to TRBJ1-2, with no clear D. This CDR3 has 13 residues. Germline CDR1 is SGHAT and CDR2 is FQNNGV. Trimming took off 5 bases at V and 4 bases at J, with 11 bases between the two ends.